This T cell receptor beta chain was sequenced for a study of T cells after yellow fever vaccination (dated by TCRdb to about 2019). Context from the whole study: The SMART-Seq v4 Ultra Low Input RNA kit was used to prepare libraries from fractions with low cell numbers. To follow T-cell clones before and after primary and booster YFV17D yellow fever vaccination, bulk TCR alpha and beta repertoires were sequenced over time. The cohort comprised two healthy male donors, one aged 18 to 30 and one aged 30 to 40 years. Bulk PBMC replicates and cell subsets were isolated from blood drawn at multiple timepoints before and after both primary and secondary immunization.

TCR cDNA was made using 5'RACE template switching, a step that added a universal primer site and unique molecular identifiers. Priming of cDNA synthesis was performed from both the TCR alpha and TCR beta constant segments. Library amplification involved two PCR steps, and the second step added sample barcodes and sequencing adapters. Sequencing of the libraries was done on either Illumina HiSeq 2500 (2x100 bp) or NovaSeq (2x150 bp). Per the source publication's procedure: MIGEC handled demultiplexing of reads and collapsing into UMI consensus sequences, while MiXCR performed V(D)J alignment. Vaccine-responding clonotypes were defined with edgeR using replicate PBMC samples, requiring FDR below 0.01 and a log2 fold change above 5 up to day 15. Each bulk clonotype was labeled CD4 or CD8 based on which sequenced repertoire, CD4 or CD8, contained the clonotype at higher abundance. In TCRdb, the public reads were trimmed at Q25 with fastp and aligned with MiXCR, with productive beta chains retained. One record per CDR3 amino acid sequence lists the most common genes and DNA. The V and J calls were not made by the authors but by TCRdb's processing. The sample table contains hundreds of thousands of distinct CDR3 sequences; only one count was recorded for over 8% of them. Of the sample, about a sixth falls within the top ten clones.

The treatment or condition label corresponds to: live attenuated yellow fever vaccine strain. Two biological replicates of bulk PBMCs were collected at each blood-draw timepoint. A standard Ficoll-Paque protocol was used to isolate PBMCs from peripheral blood. RNA was extracted with TriZol from bulk PBMCs, CD4 and CD8 fractions, and dextramer-positive and dextramer-negative fractions. The germline V gene encodes CDR1 SGHRS and CDR2 YFSETQ. V sheds 4 bases and J sheds 4 bases, leaving 12 bases between their ends. The CDR3 runs 15 amino acids, cysteine and phenylalanine included. CDR3 DNA is the only sequence kept; it has 45 bases, read in frame from the first base. This clonotype was detected ten times or more. Its antigen remains undetermined. Nothing much larger sits one base from this clone, and base qualities are not available. What the research found in general, with its limitations: A small share of clonotypes occurred in both CD4 and CD8 compartments, likely arising from convergent recombination. FACS-sorted repertoires could contain abundant contaminating clonotypes from the bulk population, so computational filtering was required. Only a couple of donors were included in the study, so the extent to which the findings can be generalized is limited. Compared with the primary T-cell response, the secondary T-cell response was faster but weaker, reaching its peak on day 5 rather than on day 15. Most clones expanded after primary vaccination were re-detected after the booster (almost 98% of CD4 and 88% of CD8), suggesting broad memory maintenance.

The material sequenced was PBMCs, taken on the day of the first yellow fever vaccination. In this chain, TRBV5-1 is recombined with TRBJ1-6, and TRBD1 may be the D gene, going by 6 matching bases. This TCR came from a man aged 18 to 29 who received the YFV17D yellow fever vaccine. In nucleotide form, the sequence is TGCGCCAGCAGCACCGGACAGATTTATAATTCACCCCTCCACTTT. Protein translation: CASSTGQIYNSPLHF.